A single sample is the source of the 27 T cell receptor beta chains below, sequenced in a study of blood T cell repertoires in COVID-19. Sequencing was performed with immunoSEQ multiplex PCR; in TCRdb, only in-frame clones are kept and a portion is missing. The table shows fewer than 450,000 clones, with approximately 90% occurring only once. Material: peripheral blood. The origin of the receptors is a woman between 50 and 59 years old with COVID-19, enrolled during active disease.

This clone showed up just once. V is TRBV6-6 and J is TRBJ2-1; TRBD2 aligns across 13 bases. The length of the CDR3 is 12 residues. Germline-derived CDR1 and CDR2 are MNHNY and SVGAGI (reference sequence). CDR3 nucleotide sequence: TGTGCAACTAGCGGGGGGGCCAATGAGCAGTTCTTC. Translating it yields CATSGGANEQFF.

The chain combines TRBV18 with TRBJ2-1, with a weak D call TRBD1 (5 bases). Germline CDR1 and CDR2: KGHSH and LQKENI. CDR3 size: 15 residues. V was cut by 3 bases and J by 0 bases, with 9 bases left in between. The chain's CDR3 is CASSPGHRSYNEQFF. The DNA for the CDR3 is TGTGCCAGCTCACCGGGGCACCGCTCCTACAATGAGCAGTTCTTC.

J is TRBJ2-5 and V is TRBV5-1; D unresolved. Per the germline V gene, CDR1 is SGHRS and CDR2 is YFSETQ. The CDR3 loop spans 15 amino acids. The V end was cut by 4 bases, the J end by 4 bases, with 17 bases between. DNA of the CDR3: TGCGCCAGCAGCCACCTGACGCAGGCTGGAGAGACCCAGTACTTC. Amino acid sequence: CASSHLTQAGETQYF.

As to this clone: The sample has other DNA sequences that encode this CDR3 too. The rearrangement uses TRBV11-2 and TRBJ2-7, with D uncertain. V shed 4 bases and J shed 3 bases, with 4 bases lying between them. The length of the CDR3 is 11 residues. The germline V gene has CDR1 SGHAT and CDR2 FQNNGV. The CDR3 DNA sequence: TGTGCCAGCAGCTCGGGCTACGAGCAGTACTTC. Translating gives CASSSGYEQYF.

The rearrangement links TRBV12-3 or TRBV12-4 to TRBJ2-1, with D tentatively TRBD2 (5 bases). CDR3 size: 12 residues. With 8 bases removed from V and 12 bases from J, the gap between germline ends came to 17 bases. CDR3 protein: CASGLYEGRQFF. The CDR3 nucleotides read TGTGCCAGCGGTCTTTACGAGGGCCGGCAGTTCTTC.

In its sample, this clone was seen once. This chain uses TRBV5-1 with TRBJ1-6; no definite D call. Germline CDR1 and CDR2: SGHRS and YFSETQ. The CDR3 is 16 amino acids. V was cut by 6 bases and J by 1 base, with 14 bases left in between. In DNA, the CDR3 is TGCGCCAGCAAAAAGACTTCGGGGTCCTATAATTCACCCCTCCACTTT. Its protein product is CASKKTSGSYNSPLHF.

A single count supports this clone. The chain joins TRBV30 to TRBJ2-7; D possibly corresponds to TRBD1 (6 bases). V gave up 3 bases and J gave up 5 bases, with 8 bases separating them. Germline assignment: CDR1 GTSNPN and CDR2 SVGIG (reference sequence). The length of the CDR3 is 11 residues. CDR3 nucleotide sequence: TGTGCCTGGAGAACAGGGAACGAGCAGTACTTC. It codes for CAWRTGNEQYF.

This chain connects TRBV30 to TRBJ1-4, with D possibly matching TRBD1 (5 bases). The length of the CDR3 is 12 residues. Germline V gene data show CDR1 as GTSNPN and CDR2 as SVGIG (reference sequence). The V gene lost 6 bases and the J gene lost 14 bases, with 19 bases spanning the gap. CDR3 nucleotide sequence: TGTGCCTGCGAACCGACAGTCCAGGCGCTGTTTTTT. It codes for CACEPTVQALFF.

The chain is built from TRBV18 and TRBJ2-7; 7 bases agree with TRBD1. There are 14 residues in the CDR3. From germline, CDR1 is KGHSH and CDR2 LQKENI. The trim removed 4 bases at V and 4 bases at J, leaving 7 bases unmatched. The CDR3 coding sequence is TGTGCCAGCTCACTCGGACAGGAACCATACGAGCAGTACTTC. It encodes CASSLGQEPYEQYF.

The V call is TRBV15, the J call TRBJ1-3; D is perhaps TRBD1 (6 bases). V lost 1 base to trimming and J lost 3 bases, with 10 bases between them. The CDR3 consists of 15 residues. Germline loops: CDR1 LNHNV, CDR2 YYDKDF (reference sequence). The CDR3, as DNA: TGTGCCACCAGCAGAGTAAAGGGGGTTGGAAACACCATATATTTT. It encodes CATSRVKGVGNTIYF.

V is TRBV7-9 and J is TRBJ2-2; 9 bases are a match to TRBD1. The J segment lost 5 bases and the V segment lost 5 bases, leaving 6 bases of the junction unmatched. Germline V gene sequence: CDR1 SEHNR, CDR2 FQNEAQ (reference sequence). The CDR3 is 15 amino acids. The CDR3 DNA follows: TGTGCCAGCAGCGGGGACAGGGACGTGACCGGGGAGCTGTTTTTT. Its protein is CASSGDRDVTGELFF.

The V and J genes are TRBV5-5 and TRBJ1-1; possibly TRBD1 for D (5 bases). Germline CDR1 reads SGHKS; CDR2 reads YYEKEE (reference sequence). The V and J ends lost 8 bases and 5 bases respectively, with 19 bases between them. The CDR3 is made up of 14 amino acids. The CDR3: CASGAGLWKTEAFF. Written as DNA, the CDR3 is TGTGCCAGTGGGGCGGGACTTTGGAAAACTGAAGCTTTCTTT.

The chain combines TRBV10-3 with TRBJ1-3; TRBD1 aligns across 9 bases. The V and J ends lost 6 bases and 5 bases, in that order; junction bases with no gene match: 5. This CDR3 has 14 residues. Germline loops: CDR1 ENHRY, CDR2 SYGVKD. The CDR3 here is CAIRGTGTRNTIYF. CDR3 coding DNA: TGTGCCATCAGGGGGACAGGGACGAGAAACACCATATATTTT.

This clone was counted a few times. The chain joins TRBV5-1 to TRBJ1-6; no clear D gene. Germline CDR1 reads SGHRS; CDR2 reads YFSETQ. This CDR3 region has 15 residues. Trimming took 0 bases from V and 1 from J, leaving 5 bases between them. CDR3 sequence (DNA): TGCGCCAGCAGCTTGGAGGAGTCCTATAATTCACCCCTCCACTTT. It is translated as CASSLEESYNSPLHF. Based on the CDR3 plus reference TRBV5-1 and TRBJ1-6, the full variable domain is KAGVTQTPRYLIKTRGQQVTLSCSPISGHRSVSWYQQTPGQGLQFLFEYFSETQRNKGNFPGRFSGRQFSNSRSEMNVSTLELGDSALYLCASSLEESYNSPLHFGNGTRLTVT.

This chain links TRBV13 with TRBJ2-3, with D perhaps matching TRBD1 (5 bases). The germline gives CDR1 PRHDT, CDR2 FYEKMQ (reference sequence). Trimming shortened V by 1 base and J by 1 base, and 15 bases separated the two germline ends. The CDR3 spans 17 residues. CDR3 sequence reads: CASSLALGPVGTDTQYF. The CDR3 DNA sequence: TGTGCCAGCAGCTTAGCGTTGGGGCCGGTCGGCACAGATACGCAGTATTTT.

The CDR3 nucleotides read TGTGCCAGCAGAGACAGGGGGGGGACTGAAGCTTTCTTT. It codes for CASRDRGGTEAFF. The chain carries TRBV6-5 and TRBJ1-1, with 9 bases identical to TRBD1. Germline loops: CDR1 MNHEY, CDR2 SVGAGI. V trimming: 6 bases; J trimming: 5 bases; junction bases outside the gene matches: 4. The CDR3 extends over 13 amino acids.

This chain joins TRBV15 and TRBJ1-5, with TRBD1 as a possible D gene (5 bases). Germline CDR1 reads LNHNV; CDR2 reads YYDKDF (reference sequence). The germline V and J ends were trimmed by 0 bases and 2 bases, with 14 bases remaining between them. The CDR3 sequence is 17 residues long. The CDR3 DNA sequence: TGTGCCACCAGCAGAGAGGGGGGTAGGGGTGGCAATCAGCCCCAGCATTTT. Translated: CATSREGGRGGNQPQHF.

The CDR3 spells CASRRGGRSPLHF. CDR3 nucleotides: TGTGCCAGCCGCCGAGGGGGACGCTCACCCCTCCACTTT. This chain uses TRBV11-2 with TRBJ1-6, with D maybe TRBD1 (6 bases). Between the trimmed V and J ends, which lost 8 bases and 10 bases, there was a span of 15 bases. The germline V gene encodes CDR1 SGHAT and CDR2 FQNNGV. The length of the CDR3 is 13 residues.

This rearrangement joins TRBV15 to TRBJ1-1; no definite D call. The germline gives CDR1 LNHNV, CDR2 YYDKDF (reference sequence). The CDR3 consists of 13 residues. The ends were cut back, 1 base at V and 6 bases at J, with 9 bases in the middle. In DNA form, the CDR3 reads TGTGCCACCAGCAGAGCGAAAGCCTCTGAAGCTTTCTTT. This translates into CATSRAKASEAFF.

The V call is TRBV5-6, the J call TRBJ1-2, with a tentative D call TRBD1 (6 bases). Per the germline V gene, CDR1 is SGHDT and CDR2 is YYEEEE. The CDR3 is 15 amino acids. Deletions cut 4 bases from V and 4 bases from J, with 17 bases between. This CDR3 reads CASSLRGRGGYGYTF. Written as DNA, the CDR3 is TGTGCCAGCAGCCTCCGTGGGAGAGGGGGCTATGGCTACACCTTC.

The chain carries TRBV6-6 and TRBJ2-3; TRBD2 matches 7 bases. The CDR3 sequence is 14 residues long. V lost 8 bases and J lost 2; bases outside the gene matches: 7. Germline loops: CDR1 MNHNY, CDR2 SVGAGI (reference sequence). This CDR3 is CASSVSGPTDTQYF. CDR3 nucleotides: TGTGCCAGCTCAGTTAGCGGGCCCACAGATACGCAGTATTTT.

The CDR3 reads CASRGGTNYGYTF. The DNA for the CDR3 is TGTGCCAGCAGAGGCGGGACTAACTATGGCTACACCTTC. The chain employs TRBV27 and TRBJ1-2; D call uncertain. V was pared by 6 bases and J by 0 bases, with 8 bases between. The CDR3 runs to 13 residues. Per the germline V gene, CDR1 is MNHEY and CDR2 is SMNVEV (reference sequence).

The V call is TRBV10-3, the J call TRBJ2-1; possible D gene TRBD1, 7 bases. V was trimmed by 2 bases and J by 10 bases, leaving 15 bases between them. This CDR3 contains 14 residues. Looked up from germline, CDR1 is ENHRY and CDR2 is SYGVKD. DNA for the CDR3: TGTGCCATCAGTGAGCGACAGGGCGGGGACGAGCAGTTCTTC. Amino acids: CAISERQGGDEQFF.

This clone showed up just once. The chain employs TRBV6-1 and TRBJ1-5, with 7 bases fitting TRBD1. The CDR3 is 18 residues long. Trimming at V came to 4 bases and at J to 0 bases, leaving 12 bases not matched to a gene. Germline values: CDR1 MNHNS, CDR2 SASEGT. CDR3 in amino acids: CASSAKGETGVSNQPQHF. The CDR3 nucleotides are TGTGCCAGCAGTGCTAAAGGGGAAACAGGGGTTAGCAATCAGCCCCAGCATTTT.

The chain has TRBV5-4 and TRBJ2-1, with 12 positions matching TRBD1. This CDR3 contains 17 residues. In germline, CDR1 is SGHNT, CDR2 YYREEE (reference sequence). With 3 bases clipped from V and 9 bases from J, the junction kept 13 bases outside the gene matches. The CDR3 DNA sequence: TGTGCCAGCAGCTCTCGGGCGTACCGGGACAGGGGGCCTGAGCAGTTCTTC. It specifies CASSSRAYRDRGPEQFF.

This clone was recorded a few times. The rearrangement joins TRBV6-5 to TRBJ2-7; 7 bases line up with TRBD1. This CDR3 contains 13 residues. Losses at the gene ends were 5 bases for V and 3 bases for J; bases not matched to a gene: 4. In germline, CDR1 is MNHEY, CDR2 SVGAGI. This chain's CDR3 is CASSRDSFYEQYF. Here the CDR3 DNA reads TGTGCCAGCAGTCGGGACAGCTTCTACGAGCAGTACTTC.

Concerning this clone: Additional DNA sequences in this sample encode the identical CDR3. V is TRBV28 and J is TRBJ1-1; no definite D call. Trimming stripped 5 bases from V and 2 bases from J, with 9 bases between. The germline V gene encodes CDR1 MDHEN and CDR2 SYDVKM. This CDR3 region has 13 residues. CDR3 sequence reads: CASSPRGNTEAFF. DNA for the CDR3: TGTGCCAGCAGTCCCCGGGGTAACACTGAAGCTTTCTTT. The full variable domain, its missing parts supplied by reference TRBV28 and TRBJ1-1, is DVKVTQSSRYLVKRTGEKVFLECVQDMDHENMFWYRQDPGLGLRLIYFSYDVKMKEKGDIPEGYSVSREKKERFSLILESASTNQTSMYLCASSPRGNTEAFFGQGTRLTVV.